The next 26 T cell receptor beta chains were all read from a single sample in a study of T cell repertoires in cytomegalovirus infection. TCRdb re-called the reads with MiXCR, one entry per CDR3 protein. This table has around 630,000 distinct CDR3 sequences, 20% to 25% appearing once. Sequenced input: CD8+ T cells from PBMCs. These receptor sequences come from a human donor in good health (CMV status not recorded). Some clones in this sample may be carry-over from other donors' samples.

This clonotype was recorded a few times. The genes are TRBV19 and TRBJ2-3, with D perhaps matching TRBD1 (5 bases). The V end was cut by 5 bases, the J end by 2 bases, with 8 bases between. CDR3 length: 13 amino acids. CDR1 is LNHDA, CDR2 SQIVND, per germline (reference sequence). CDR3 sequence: CASSDSYTDTQYF. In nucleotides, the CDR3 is TGTGCCAGTAGTGACAGCTACACAGATACGCAGTATTTT.

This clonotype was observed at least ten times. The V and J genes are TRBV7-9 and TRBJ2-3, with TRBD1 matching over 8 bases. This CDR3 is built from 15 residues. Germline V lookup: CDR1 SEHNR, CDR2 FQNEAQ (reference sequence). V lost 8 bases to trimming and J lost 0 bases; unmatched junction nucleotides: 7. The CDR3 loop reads CASQRTGSSTDTQYF. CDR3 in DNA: TGTGCCAGCCAAAGGACAGGGTCTAGCACAGATACGCAGTATTTT.

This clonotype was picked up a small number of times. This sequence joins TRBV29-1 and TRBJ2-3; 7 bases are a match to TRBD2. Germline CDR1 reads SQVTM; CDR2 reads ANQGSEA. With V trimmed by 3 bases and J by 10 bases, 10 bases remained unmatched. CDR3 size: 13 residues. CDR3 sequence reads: CSVEAGDPAPQYF. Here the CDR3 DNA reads TGCAGCGTTGAGGCGGGGGACCCGGCTCCGCAGTATTTT.

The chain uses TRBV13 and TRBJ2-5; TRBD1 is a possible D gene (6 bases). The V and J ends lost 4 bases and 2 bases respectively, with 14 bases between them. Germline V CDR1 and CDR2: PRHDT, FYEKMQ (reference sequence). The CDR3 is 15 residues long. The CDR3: CASSSHPTGQETQYF. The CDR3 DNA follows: TGTGCCAGCAGCTCCCACCCGACAGGACAAGAGACCCAGTACTTC.

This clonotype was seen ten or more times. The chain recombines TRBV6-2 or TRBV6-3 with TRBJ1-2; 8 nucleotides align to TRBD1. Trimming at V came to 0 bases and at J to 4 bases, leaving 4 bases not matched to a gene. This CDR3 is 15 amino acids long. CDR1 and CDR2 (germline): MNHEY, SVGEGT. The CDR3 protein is CASSYSRTGSYGYTF. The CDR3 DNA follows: TGTGCCAGCAGTTACTCCCGGACAGGGTCCTATGGCTACACCTTC.

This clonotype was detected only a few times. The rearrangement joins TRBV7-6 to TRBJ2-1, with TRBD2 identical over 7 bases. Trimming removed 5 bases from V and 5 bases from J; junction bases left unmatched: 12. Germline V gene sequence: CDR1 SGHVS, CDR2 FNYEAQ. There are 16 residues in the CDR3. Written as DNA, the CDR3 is TGTGCCAGCAGCGCCCTTACTAGCGTGCCAGACAATGAGCAGTTCTTC. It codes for CASSALTSVPDNEQFF.

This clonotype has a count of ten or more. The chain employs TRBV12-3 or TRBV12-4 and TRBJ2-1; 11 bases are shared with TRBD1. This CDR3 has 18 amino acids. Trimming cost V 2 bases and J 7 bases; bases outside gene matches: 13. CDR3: CASSLYGWRDRGENEQFF. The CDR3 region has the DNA TGTGCCAGCAGTTTATACGGGTGGCGGGACAGGGGGGAGAATGAGCAGTTCTTC.

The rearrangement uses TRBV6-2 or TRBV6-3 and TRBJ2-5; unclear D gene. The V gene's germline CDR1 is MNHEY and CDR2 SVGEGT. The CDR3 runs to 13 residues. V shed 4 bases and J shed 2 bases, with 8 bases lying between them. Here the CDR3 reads CASSFLVQETQYF. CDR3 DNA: TGTGCCAGCAGTTTTTTAGTTCAAGAGACCCAGTACTTC.

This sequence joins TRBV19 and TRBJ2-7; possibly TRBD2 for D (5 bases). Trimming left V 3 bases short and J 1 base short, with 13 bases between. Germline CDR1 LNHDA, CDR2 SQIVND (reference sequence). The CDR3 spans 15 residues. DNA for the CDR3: TGTGCCAGTAGTATGTCGTACGGGGAGTCCTACGAGCAGTACGTC. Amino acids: CASSMSYGESYEQYV.

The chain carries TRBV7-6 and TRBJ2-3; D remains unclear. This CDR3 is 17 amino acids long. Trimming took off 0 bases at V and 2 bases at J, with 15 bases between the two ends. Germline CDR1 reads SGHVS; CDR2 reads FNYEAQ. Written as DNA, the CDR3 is TGTGCCAGCAGCTTAGCAGGGCTTCCACACTACACAGATACGCAGTATTTT. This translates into CASSLAGLPHYTDTQYF.

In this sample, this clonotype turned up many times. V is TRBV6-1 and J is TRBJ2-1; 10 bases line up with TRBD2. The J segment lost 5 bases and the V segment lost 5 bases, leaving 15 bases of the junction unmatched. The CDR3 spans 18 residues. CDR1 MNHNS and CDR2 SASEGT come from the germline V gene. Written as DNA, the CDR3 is TGTGCCAGCAGTTCCCCTTTTCCTCGGACTAGCGGTGACAATGAGCAGTTCTTC. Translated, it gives CASSSPFPRTSGDNEQFF.

The CDR3 sequence is CAIRVTTGGKEETQYF. The CDR3 DNA is TGTGCCATCAGAGTGACAACAGGGGGAAAGGAAGAGACCCAGTACTTC. The V gene is TRBV10-3, the J gene TRBJ2-5; 8 nucleotides match TRBD1. CDR1 is ENHRY and CDR2 is SYGVKD in the germline V gene. The CDR3 runs to 16 residues. J lost 3 bases, V lost 6 bases, and 12 bases had no gene match.

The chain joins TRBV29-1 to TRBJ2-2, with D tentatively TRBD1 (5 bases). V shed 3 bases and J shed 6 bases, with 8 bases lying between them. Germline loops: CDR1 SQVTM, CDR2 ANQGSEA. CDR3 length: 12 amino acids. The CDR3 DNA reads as TGCAGCGTTGACAGGGTTCCCGGGGAGCTGTTTTTT. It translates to CSVDRVPGELFF.

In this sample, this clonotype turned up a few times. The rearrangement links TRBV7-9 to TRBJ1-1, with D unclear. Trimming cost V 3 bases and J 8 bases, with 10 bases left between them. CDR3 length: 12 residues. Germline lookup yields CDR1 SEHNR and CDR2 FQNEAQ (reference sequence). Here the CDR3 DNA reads TGTGCCAGCAGCTTTGCCGGGAGGGAAGCTTTCTTT. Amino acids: CASSFAGREAFF.

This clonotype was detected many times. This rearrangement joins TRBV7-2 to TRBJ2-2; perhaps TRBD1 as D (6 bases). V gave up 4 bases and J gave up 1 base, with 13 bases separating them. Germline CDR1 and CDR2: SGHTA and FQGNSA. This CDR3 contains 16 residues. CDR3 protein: CASSSIYRVNTGELFF. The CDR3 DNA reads TGTGCCAGCAGCTCCATTTACAGGGTGAACACCGGGGAGCTGTTTTTT.

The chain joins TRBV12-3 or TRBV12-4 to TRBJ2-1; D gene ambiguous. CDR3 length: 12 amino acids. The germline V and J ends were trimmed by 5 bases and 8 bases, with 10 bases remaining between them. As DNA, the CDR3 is TGTGCCAGCAGTGAAACTGGATATGAGCAGTTCTTC. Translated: CASSETGYEQFF.

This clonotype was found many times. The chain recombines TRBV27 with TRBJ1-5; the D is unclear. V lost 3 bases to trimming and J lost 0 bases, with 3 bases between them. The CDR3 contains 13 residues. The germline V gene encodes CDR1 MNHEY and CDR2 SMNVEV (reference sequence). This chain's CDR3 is CASSFTSNQPQHF. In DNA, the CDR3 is TGTGCCAGCAGTTTCACTAGCAATCAGCCCCAGCATTTT.

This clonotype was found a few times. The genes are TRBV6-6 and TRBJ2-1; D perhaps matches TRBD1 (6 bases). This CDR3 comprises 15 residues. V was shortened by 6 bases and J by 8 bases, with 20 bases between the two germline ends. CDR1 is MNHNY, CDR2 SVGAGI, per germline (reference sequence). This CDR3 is CASSTQGGIFHEQFF. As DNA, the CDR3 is TGTGCCAGCAGCACACAGGGTGGTATTTTCCATGAGCAGTTCTTC.

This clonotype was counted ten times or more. The CDR3 loop is CASSSSGGGTGELFF. CDR3 DNA sequence: TGTGCCAGCAGTTCTAGCGGGGGAGGGACCGGGGAGCTGTTTTTT. The gene calls are TRBV12-3 or TRBV12-4 and TRBJ2-2, with TRBD2 identical over 10 bases. Trimming cost V 4 bases and J 5 bases; bases outside gene matches: 4. CDR3 length: 15 amino acids.

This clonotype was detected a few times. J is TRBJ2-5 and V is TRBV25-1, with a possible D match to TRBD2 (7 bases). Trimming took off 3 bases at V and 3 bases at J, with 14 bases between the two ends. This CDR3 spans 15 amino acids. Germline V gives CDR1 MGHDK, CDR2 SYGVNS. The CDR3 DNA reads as TGTGCCAGCAGTGAGGAGGGGGGGGCGGAAGAGACCCAGTACTTC. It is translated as CASSEEGGAEETQYF.

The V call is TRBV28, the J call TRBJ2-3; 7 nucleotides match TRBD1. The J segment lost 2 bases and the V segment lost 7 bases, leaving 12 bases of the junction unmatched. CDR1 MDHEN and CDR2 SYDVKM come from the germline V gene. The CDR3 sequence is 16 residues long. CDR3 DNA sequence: TGTGCCAGCATCCCCGGGACAGAAGATTACACAGATACGCAGTATTTT. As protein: CASIPGTEDYTDTQYF.

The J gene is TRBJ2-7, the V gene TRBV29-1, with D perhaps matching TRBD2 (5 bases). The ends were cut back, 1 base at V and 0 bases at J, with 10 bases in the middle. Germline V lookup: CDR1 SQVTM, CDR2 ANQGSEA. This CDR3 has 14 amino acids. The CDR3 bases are TGCAGCGTTGAAGTCCCGGGGAGCTCCTACGAGCAGTACTTC. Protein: CSVEVPGSSYEQYF.

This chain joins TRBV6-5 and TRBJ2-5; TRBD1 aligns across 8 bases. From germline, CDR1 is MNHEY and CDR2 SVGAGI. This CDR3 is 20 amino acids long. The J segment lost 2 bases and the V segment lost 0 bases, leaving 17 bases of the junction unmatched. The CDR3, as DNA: TGTGCCAGCAGTTACTCTGTTTGGACAGGGAGGAAGATAGCGCAAGAGACCCAGTACTTC. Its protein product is CASSYSVWTGRKIAQETQYF.

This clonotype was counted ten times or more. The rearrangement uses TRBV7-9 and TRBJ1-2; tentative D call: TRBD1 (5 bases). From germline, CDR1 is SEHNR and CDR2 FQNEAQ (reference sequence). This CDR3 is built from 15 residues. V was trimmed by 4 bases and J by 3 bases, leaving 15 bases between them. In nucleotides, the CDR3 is TGTGCCAGCAGCTCCGGGACTCCTGGGGACTATGGCTACACCTTC. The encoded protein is CASSSGTPGDYGYTF.

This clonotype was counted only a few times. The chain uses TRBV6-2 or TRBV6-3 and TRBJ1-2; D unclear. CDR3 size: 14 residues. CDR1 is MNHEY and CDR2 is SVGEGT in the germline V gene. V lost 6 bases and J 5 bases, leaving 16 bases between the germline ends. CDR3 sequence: CASRPFGVPYGYTF. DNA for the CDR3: TGTGCCAGCAGACCGTTTGGGGTCCCTTATGGCTACACCTTC.

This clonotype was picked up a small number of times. The CDR3: CASSQEYRFTDTQYF. The CDR3 coding sequence is TGTGCCAGCAGCCAAGAGTACAGGTTCACAGATACGCAGTATTTT. This sequence joins TRBV14 and TRBJ2-3; a weak D match, TRBD1 (5 bases). CDR3 length: 15 amino acids. V was trimmed by 0 bases and J by 2 bases, leaving 9 bases between them. Looked up from germline, CDR1 is SGHDN and CDR2 is FVKESK.